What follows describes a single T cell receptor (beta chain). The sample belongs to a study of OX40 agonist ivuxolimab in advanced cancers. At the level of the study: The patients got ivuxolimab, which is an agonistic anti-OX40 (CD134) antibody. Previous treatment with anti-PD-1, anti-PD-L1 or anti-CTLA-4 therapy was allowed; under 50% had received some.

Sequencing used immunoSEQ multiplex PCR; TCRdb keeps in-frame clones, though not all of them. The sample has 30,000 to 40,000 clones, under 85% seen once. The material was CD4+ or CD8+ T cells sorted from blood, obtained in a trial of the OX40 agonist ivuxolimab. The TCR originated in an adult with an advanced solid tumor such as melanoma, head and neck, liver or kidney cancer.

The CDR3 protein is CASSSRNRDPGMRYTF. DNA for the CDR3: TGTGCCAGCAGTTCCAGGAACCGGGACCCCGGGATGCGCTACACCTTC. V usage is TRBV27 and J usage is TRBJ1-2, with a possible D match to TRBD1 (5 bases). V lost 4 bases, J lost 9 bases, and 24 bases lay in between. Germline values: CDR1 MNHEY, CDR2 SMNVEV (reference sequence). CDR3 length: 16 residues.